These 10 T cell receptor beta chains originate from one sample sequenced in a study of T cells in Graves' hyperthyroidism and ophthalmopathy. RNA transcripts gave rise to amplified TCR beta CDR3 regions. HTBI primers were the set used in a first-round RT-PCR of the TCR CDR3. Via MiXCR, TCRdb re-called the multiplex PCR reads, giving one row per CDR3 protein. Of fewer than 350,000 distinct CDR3 sequences in the sample, roughly 13% are singletons; the top ten hold 7.9%. The specimen was blood. These receptors originate from a woman in her thirties or forties with Graves' hyperthyroidism.

This clonotype was detected many times. The rearrangement links TRBV28 to TRBJ1-1, with D possibly being TRBD1 (6 bases). Germline CDR1 and CDR2: MDHEN and SYDVKM. Trimming removed 7 bases at V and 6 bases at J, with 27 bases between. This CDR3 region has 17 residues. CDR3 residues: CASKPERGRPRSPEAFF. Written as DNA, the CDR3 is TGTGCCAGCAAACCCGAGCGGGGGCGACCCCGTTCTCCTGAAGCTTTCTTT. Complete variable domain (other parts from reference TRBV28 and TRBJ1-1): DVKVTQSSRYLVKRTGEKVFLECVQDMDHENMFWYRQDPGLGLRLIYFSYDVKMKEKGDIPEGYSVSREKKERFSLILESASTNQTSMYLCASKPERGRPRSPEAFFGQGTRLTVV.

This chain uses TRBV2 with TRBJ2-7; 8 nucleotides match TRBD1. The CDR3 extends over 16 amino acids. V was clipped by 8 bases and J by 2 bases; unmatched bases: 14. Germline CDR1 is SNHLY and CDR2 is FYNNEI. CDR3 sequence reads: CASGLSTGGWTYEQYF. The CDR3 coding sequence is TGTGCCAGCGGGTTGTCTACAGGGGGATGGACCTACGAGCAGTACTTC.

Ten or more counts support this clonotype. The rearrangement links TRBV18 to TRBJ1-6; D is unclear. V was shortened by 3 bases and J by 9 bases, with 12 bases between the two germline ends. The CDR3 is made up of 14 amino acids. Germline V gives CDR1 KGHSH, CDR2 LQKENI. The CDR3 bases are TGTGCCAGCTCACCGAGCCAATCAGGTTCACCCCTCCACTTT. Amino acids: CASSPSQSGSPLHF.

The table lists this clonotype with many counts. The chain uses TRBV7-9 and TRBJ1-2; possibly TRBD1 for D (5 bases). V lost 4 bases, J lost 5 bases, and 17 bases lay in between. In germline, CDR1 is SEHNR, CDR2 FQNEAQ (reference sequence). This CDR3 has 15 residues. The CDR3 DNA reads as TGTGCCAGCAGCTCAAAGGGGAGCAGGGTGTATGGCTACACCTTC. It codes for CASSSKGSRVYGYTF.

This clonotype was detected only once. The chain is built from TRBV12-3 or TRBV12-4 and TRBJ1-5; D ambiguous. Trimming took off 3 bases at V and 6 bases at J, with 12 bases between the two ends. This CDR3 spans 14 amino acids. CDR3 nucleotides: TGTGCCAGCAGTTTCAGGTCAAGAGGTCAGCCCCAGCATTTT. Translation: CASSFRSRGQPQHF.

This clonotype was counted many times. CDR3 amino acids: CASSPGLSSYGYTF. Here the CDR3 DNA reads TGTGCCAGCAGCCCCGGACTGTCCTCGTATGGCTACACCTTC. This rearrangement joins TRBV7-9 to TRBJ1-2; no reliable D call. Looked up from germline, CDR1 is SEHNR and CDR2 is FQNEAQ (reference sequence). Trimming removed 5 bases at V and 5 bases at J, with 15 bases between. The CDR3 is 14 amino acids.

V is TRBV20-1 and J is TRBJ2-7; 9 bases agree with TRBD2. Germline V gene data show CDR1 as DFQATT and CDR2 as SNEGSKA (reference sequence). The CDR3 has 16 amino acids. The V gene end was trimmed by 1 base and the J gene end by 0 bases; junction bases not matched to a gene: 7. The chain's CDR3 is CSARVYPAGGSYEQYF. The CDR3, as DNA: TGCAGTGCTAGAGTGTACCCAGCGGGAGGCTCCTACGAGCAGTACTTC.

This clonotype was detected ten times or more. The chain combines TRBV28 with TRBJ2-5, with D unclear. In germline, CDR1 is MDHEN, CDR2 SYDVKM. This CDR3 comprises 17 residues. Trimming pared 2 bases from V and 2 bases from J, leaving 18 bases between. CDR3 in DNA: TGTGCCAGCAGTTTAGGTAGCAGGAAGGGCAGTCAAGAGACCCAGTACTTC. Protein: CASSLGSRKGSQETQYF.

This clonotype was picked up many times. This chain links TRBV2 with TRBJ1-5; perhaps TRBD1 as D (6 bases). Germline CDR1 and CDR2: SNHLY and FYNNEI. Between the trimmed V and J ends, which lost 6 bases and 3 bases, there was a span of 12 bases. The CDR3 runs to 14 residues. This chain's CDR3 is CASSQTGPNQPQHF. CDR3 coding DNA: TGTGCCAGCAGCCAGACAGGCCCCAATCAGCCCCAGCATTTT.

This clonotype appeared a few times. The rearrangement joins TRBV6-4 to TRBJ2-3, with D maybe TRBD1 (6 bases). V was trimmed by 1 base and J by 5 bases, leaving 19 bases between them. CDR3 length equals 17 residues. The germline V gene encodes CDR1 MRHNA and CDR2 SNTAGT. The CDR3 bases are TGTGCCAGCAGTGACTATCCGACAGGTAACTTTGGAGATACGCAGTATTTT. Its protein product is CASSDYPTGNFGDTQYF.